The text below deals with one T cell receptor (beta chain). No antigen is known for it. Produced via immunoSEQ multiplex PCR; TCRdb's table is partial and in-frame only. Of about 41,000 clones in the sample, 86% were seen once. Germline CDR1 reads SGHTA; CDR2 reads FQGTGA. The CDR3 runs to 15 residues. With 3 bases removed from V and 2 bases from J, the gap between germline ends came to 11 bases. The data belong to a study of T cells in localized non-small cell lung cancer. Study-wide points: With higher T cell density in blood came longer overall survival. Uninvolved neighboring lung showed the greatest T cell clonality, exceeding tumor. Out of the top 100 tumor clones, a median about 50 were seen in adjacent lung. Without multi-region sequencing, intratumor heterogeneity could not be excluded.

Sequences were derived from peripheral blood, sampled before any cancer treatment. The gene calls are TRBV7-3 and TRBJ2-1; tentative D call: TRBD2 (5 bases). This clonotype originated in a woman aged 18-50 years with stage III lung adenocarcinoma. CDR3 loop: CASSLQEATYNEQFF. CDR3 nucleotide sequence: TGTGCCAGCAGCTTGCAGGAGGCAACCTACAATGAGCAGTTCTTC. Complete variable domain (other parts from reference TRBV7-3 and TRBJ2-1): GAGVSQTPSNKVTEKGKYVELRCDPISGHTALYWYRQSLGQGPEFLIYFQGTGAADDSGLPNDRFFAVRPEGSVSTLKIQRTERGDSAVYLCASSLQEATYNEQFFGPGTRLTVL.